The following is a TCR beta chain sequence with its context. This clonotype was recorded a few times. Its specific antigen is unknown. One base away there is no much larger clone; base qualities are not given. The CDR1 and CDR2 encoded by the germline V gene are KGHSH and LQKENI. The junction shows trimming of 3 bases on V and 7 bases on J, and the gene matches do not reach 7 bases of it. Taken from cysteine to phenylalanine, the CDR3 has 15 residues. Here the CDR3 DNA is all that survives: 45 bases in frame from base 1. The 40 or so donors, aged about 6 to 95 years, were systemically healthy Caucasian individuals from Russia. Each donor gave roughly 9 milliliters of peripheral blood, drawn into EDTA-treated Vacutainer tubes. PBMCs were isolated by Ficoll-Paque density-gradient centrifugation, with at least 7 million obtained per sample. Trizol reagent was used to extract total RNA from PBMCs, with at least 6 micrograms per sample. For every donor, an aliquot of PBMCs went through flow cytometry to measure the percentages of naive CD45RAhigh/CD27high T cells.

Library preparation employed 5' RACE. The sequencer was an Illumina HiSeq 2500. The second PCR ran for roughly 7 to 11 cycles and used a J-beta primer mix along with a sample-barcoded 5' primer. A unique molecular identifier was introduced onto each TCR beta cDNA molecule by a template-switch 5' adaptor carrying 12 random nucleotides. Each sample yielded at least 3 million CDR3-containing paired-end reads. The Mint cDNA synthesis kit, primed by a TRBC-specific oligonucleotide, was used to synthesize first-strand cDNA from all RNA. Following uracil-DNA glycosylase treatment, all cDNA underwent a first 18-cycle PCR with the universal primers M1SS and BC2_uni_R. The study's processing was this. For normalization, 1 million high-quality reads were randomly selected from each sample, with every read carrying a distinct molecular identifier. Reads sharing molecular identifiers were discarded rather than binned into consensus sequences. MiTCR, set to a Q25 quality threshold and the strictest error-elimination algorithm, was used for CDR3 identification, clonotype clustering and error correction. A nonparametric unseen species model with Euler transformation was used to estimate lower-bound total TCR beta diversity. TCRdb reprocessed the public reads (quality trimming at Q25 with fastp, clone calling with MiXCR) and kept in-frame beta chains. Here each entry gathers all rows of one CDR3 protein and keeps the most common genes and DNA. The V and J calls shown here were made by TCRdb, not taken from the authors' results. The sample table records some 290,000 distinct CDR3 sequences; less than 30% of these occur just once. 29% of the sample is in the top ten clones.

The data derive from a study of blood T cells in healthy people across ages (dated by TCRdb to 2014 to 2015). About the study as a whole: In model experiments, template switching captured roughly one uniquely barcoded TCR beta cDNA molecule for every two T cells. Using deep sequencing normalized with unique cDNA molecular identifiers, the study measured how TCR beta repertoire diversity changes with age. Donors were grouped into four age groups: young (average roughly 17 years), middle-aged (around 39), aged (roughly 62) and long-lived (approximately 75). To avoid experimental bias, donors of different ages were randomly spread across the sequencing lanes. The study analyzed two additional independent replicas of 1 million unique cDNA reads from the same blood draw for two donors, one aged 18 to 30 and one aged 80 or older. What the work shows at the level of the full study, not this receptor alone: Estimates of total diversity based on one million sequenced T cells were considered lower bounds and underestimates. The long-lived group showed more naive CD4+ T cells, fewer expanded clones and increased TCR diversity than the aged group, suggesting age selection. Bulk unsorted PBMC profiling prevented conclusive comparison of naive and antigen-experienced compartments. A strong correlation was found between observed TCR beta diversity and the percentage of naive T cells measured by flow cytometry. Observed TCR beta diversity per million T cells fell roughly linearly with age, and a significant reduction was already apparent by age roughly 40. Donor CMV infection status was unknown, potentially confounding age-related changes in expanded clonotypes.

Sequenced input: blood. The chain is assembled from TRBV18 and TRBJ2-7; the junction holds 12 bases that match TRBD1. This clonotype was sampled from a woman in her sixties or seventies in good health. The DNA sequence follows: TGTGCCAGCTCACCGGGACAGGGGGCGAGTAGGGAGCAGTACTTC. Its amino acids are CASSPGQGASREQYF.